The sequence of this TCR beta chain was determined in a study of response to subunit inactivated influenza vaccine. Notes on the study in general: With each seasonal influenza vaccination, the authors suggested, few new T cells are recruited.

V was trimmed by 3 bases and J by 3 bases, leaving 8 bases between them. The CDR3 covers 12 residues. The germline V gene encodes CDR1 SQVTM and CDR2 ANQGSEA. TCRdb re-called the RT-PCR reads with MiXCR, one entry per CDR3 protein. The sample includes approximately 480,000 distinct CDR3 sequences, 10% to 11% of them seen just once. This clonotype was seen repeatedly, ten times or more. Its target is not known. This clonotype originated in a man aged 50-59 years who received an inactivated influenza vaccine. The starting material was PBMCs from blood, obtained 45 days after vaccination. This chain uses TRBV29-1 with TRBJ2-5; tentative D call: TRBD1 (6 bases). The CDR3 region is CSVDRQEETQYF. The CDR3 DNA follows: TGCAGCGTTGATCGACAGGAAGAGACCCAGTACTTC.